This T cell receptor beta chain was captured in a study of tumor and adjacent non-tumor tissue in lung cancer. Across the study: The cohort had around twelve adenocarcinoma, a couple of squamous cell and 1 small cell patients. General study points: Normal lung showed higher cumulative top 100 clone frequency than tumor. TCR diversity was significantly greater in tumor than normal lung tissue.

No cell sorting was done before RNA was extracted from the tissue. Newly diagnosed lung cancer patients had thoracic surgery in China, August–November 2014, without prior chemotherapy. Remarks on this clonotype: Its target is unknown. A read error may produce the germline difference seen at one junction end.

Looked up from germline, CDR1 is SGHAT and CDR2 is FQNNGV. The CDR3 contains 16 residues. TCRbeta libraries were built with three rounds of nested PCR, modified from ARM-PCR. Each CDR3 protein is one row after TCRdb ran MiXCR on the multiplex PCR reads. The sample includes about 110,000 distinct CDR3 sequences, 60% to 80% of them seen just once. The chain links TRBV11-2 to TRBJ2-3, with 7 bases fitting TRBD2. Sequences were obtained from lung tumor tissue. The origin of this receptor is a woman aged 60-70 years with non-small cell lung cancer. The CDR3 DNA sequence: TGTGCCAGCAGCTTAGCGGGGGGAATGGGGGTGGATACGCGGTATTTT. Protein sequence: CASSLAGGMGVDTRYF.